A single sample gave rise to the 29 T cell receptor beta chains below, sequenced in a study of blood T cell repertoires in COVID-19. Repertoires were generated with immunoSEQ multiplex PCR, while TCRdb's copy carries only in-frame clones and drops some. Of some 490,000 clones listed, about nine tenths were seen once; the top ten hold 8% to 9.5%. Sequencing used PBMCs or T cells enriched from blood (not recorded which). The receptors here all came from an older woman who had recovered from COVID-19.

This clone was detected once. The chain joins TRBV30 to TRBJ2-7; a weak D match, TRBD1 (7 bases). This CDR3 region has 11 residues. The V gene lost 5 bases and the J gene lost 4 bases, with 9 bases spanning the gap. Germline V gene data show CDR1 as GTSNPN and CDR2 as SVGIG (reference sequence). The CDR3 sequence: CAWSGGYEQYF. The CDR3 DNA sequence: TGTGCCTGGTCAGGGGGGTACGAGCAGTACTTC.

The chain joins TRBV2 to TRBJ2-2; 9 nucleotides agree with TRBD2. The CDR3 runs 15 residues. V was clipped by 4 bases and J by 6 bases; unmatched bases: 6. Germline lookup yields CDR1 SNHLY and CDR2 FYNNEI. The CDR3 DNA reads as TGTGCCAGCAGTGTAGGCGGGGGGGCCCCCGGGGAGCTGTTTTTT. It codes for CASSVGGGAPGELFF.

The V call is TRBV6-5, the J call TRBJ2-4, with 10 positions matching TRBD2. The J segment lost 4 bases and the V segment lost 8 bases, leaving 8 bases of the junction unmatched. The CDR3 runs 15 residues. The germline V gene has CDR1 MNHEY and CDR2 SVGAGI. CDR3 DNA sequence: TGTGCCAGCGCGTCCCTGGGACTAGCGAAAAACATTCAGTACTTC. Protein: CASASLGLAKNIQYF.

This clone has more than one count but fewer than ten. Other DNA sequences in this sample translate to the same CDR3. The rearrangement joins TRBV3-1 (or the pseudogene TRBV3-2) to TRBJ1-2; TRBD1 aligns across 8 bases. From germline, CDR1 is LGHDT and CDR2 YNNKEL (reference sequence). V lost 1 base and J lost 8; bases outside the gene matches: 0. The CDR3 totals 12 residues. The CDR3: CASSQGQGGYTF. CDR3 in DNA: TGTGCCAGCAGCCAAGGACAGGGGGGCTACACCTTC.

This clone occurred once. The chain is built from TRBV4-2 and TRBJ1-1; D unclear. Germline lookup yields CDR1 LGHNA and CDR2 YNFKEQ. This CDR3 is built from 15 residues. With 4 bases removed from V and 2 bases from J, the gap between germline ends came to 14 bases. CDR3 DNA: TGTGCCAGCAGCCGCGATTGGGGAGGAAACACTGAAGCTTTCTTT. Translated: CASSRDWGGNTEAFF.

This CDR3 reads CASSLGGGAVNTQYF. CDR3 DNA sequence: TGTGCCAGCAGCTTGGGCGGGGGGGCCGTGAATACGCAGTATTTT. The V call is TRBV7-9, the J call TRBJ2-3; 9 bases match TRBD2. V trimming: 3 bases; J trimming: 7 bases; junction bases outside the gene matches: 8. This CDR3 is built from 15 residues. Germline V gene lookup returns CDR1 SEHNR and CDR2 FQNEAQ (reference sequence).

As concerns this clone: Other DNA sequences in the same sample also yield this CDR3. The gene calls are TRBV3-1 (or the pseudogene TRBV3-2) and TRBJ1-5; no firm D call. The V gene lost 2 bases and the J gene lost 5 bases, with 10 bases spanning the gap. This CDR3 contains 14 residues. Germline values: CDR1 LGHDT, CDR2 YNNKEL (reference sequence). In DNA, the CDR3 is TGTGCCAGCAGCCAACGAGGAGGAGATCAGCCCCAGCATTTT. This translates into CASSQRGGDQPQHF.

The chain carries TRBV11-2 and TRBJ2-2; D not resolved. Germline V gene data show CDR1 as SGHAT and CDR2 as FQNNGV. The CDR3 loop spans 15 amino acids. Trimming took off 3 bases at V and 0 bases at J, with 8 bases between the two ends. DNA of the CDR3: TGTGCCAGCAGCTTCTCTTCCGCGAACACCGGGGAGCTGTTTTTT. This sequence encodes CASSFSSANTGELFF.

The V and J genes are TRBV4-1 and TRBJ2-3, with TRBD2 as a possible D gene (5 bases). Germline V gene lookup returns CDR1 MGHRA and CDR2 YSYEKL. Between the trimmed V and J ends, which lost 4 bases and 1 base, there was a span of 9 bases. CDR3 length: 14 amino acids. CDR3 in DNA: TGCGCCAGCAGCCTCCTCGGGGGCACAGATACGCAGTATTTT. It codes for CASSLLGGTDTQYF.

The chain joins TRBV19 to TRBJ2-3, with TRBD2 identical over 14 bases. Germline CDR1 LNHDA, CDR2 SQIVND (reference sequence). The CDR3 runs 16 residues. The V and J ends lost 6 bases and 0 bases, in that order; junction bases with no gene match: 2. The CDR3 bases are TGTGCCAGTAGCAGGACTAGCGGGGGGAGCACAGATACGCAGTATTTT. Amino acid sequence: CASSRTSGGSTDTQYF.

This clone was seen just once. The chain joins TRBV3-1 (or the pseudogene TRBV3-2) to TRBJ1-6; perhaps TRBD1 as D (6 bases). Trimming stripped 1 base from V and 18 bases from J, with 16 bases between. Germline-derived CDR1 and CDR2 are LGHDT and YNNKEL (reference sequence). The CDR3 spans 13 residues. The chain's CDR3 is CASSQVGTRTSHF. The CDR3 DNA sequence: TGTGCCAGCAGCCAAGTCGGGACACGTACTTCCCACTTT.

The gene calls are TRBV7-6 and TRBJ2-2; possible D gene TRBD1, 5 bases. The CDR3 is 16 residues long. V was pared by 5 bases and J by 2 bases, with 15 bases between. The germline CDR1 and CDR2 sequences are SGHVS and FNYEAQ. CDR3 sequence reads: CASSPTADDNTGELFF. CDR3 in DNA: TGTGCCAGCAGCCCGACAGCTGACGATAACACCGGGGAGCTGTTTTTT.

This chain uses TRBV2 with TRBJ1-5; TRBD1 might be the D (6 bases). Germline CDR1 is SNHLY and CDR2 is FYNNEI. V shed 4 bases and J shed 6 bases, with 10 bases lying between them. The CDR3 loop spans 13 amino acids. The CDR3 sequence: CASSVGGGQPQHF. The CDR3 DNA sequence: TGTGCCAGCAGTGTGGGAGGGGGTCAGCCCCAGCATTTT.

CDR3 residues: CSVAGQPNTEAFF. For the CDR3, the DNA is TGCAGCGTTGCGGGACAGCCGAACACTGAAGCTTTCTTT. The chain joins TRBV29-1 to TRBJ1-1; 7 bases align to TRBD1. The length of the CDR3 is 13 residues. With V trimmed by 4 bases and J by 1 base, 3 bases remained unmatched. Germline lookup yields CDR1 SQVTM and CDR2 ANQGSEA.

V gene TRBV5-1 combines with J gene TRBJ2-2, with D possibly being TRBD1 (6 bases). Trimming removed 7 bases from V and 3 bases from J, with 10 bases in between. The length of the CDR3 is 13 residues. Looked up from germline, CDR1 is SGHRS and CDR2 is YFSETQ. Here the CDR3 DNA reads TGCGCCAGCGCCAGGGGAGACACCGGGGAGCTGTTTTTT. This sequence encodes CASARGDTGELFF.

V is TRBV5-1 and J is TRBJ1-6; a possible D gene is TRBD1 (5 bases). The germline V gene has CDR1 SGHRS and CDR2 YFSETQ. V was pared by 1 base and J by 6 bases, with 17 bases between. The CDR3 covers 17 residues. The CDR3 sequence is CASSLIGEGRSNSPLHF. CDR3 sequence (DNA): TGCGCCAGCAGCTTGATCGGGGAGGGGCGAAGTAATTCACCCCTCCACTTT.

V gene TRBV5-1 combines with J gene TRBJ1-4, with TRBD1 identical over 10 bases. Germline V CDR1 and CDR2: SGHRS, YFSETQ. Losses at the gene ends were 7 bases for V and 3 bases for J; bases not matched to a gene: 3. The CDR3 length is 14 residues. CDR3 region: CASGTGDSNEKLFF. Written as DNA, the CDR3 is TGCGCCAGCGGGACAGGGGATTCTAATGAAAAACTGTTTTTT.

The chain links TRBV6-5 to TRBJ1-3, with 7 bases lining up with TRBD1. This CDR3 contains 15 residues. Losses at the gene ends were 4 bases for V and 8 bases for J; bases not matched to a gene: 11. Germline CDR1 is MNHEY and CDR2 is SVGAGI. CDR3 residues: CASSSVGQKGDTIYF. The DNA for the CDR3 is TGTGCCAGCAGTTCCGTGGGACAGAAAGGAGACACCATATATTTT.

The chain uses TRBV6-2 or TRBV6-3 and TRBJ2-1, with TRBD2 matching over 11 bases. Germline V gene data show CDR1 as MNHEY and CDR2 as SVGEGT. The CDR3 is 16 residues long. V lost 6 bases, J lost 4 bases, and 8 bases stayed unmatched. The CDR3 DNA reads TGTGCCAGCAGCGCGGGACTAGCGGTGAAGTACAATGAGCAGTTCTTC. It translates to CASSAGLAVKYNEQFF.

The V call is TRBV5-4, the J call TRBJ1-2; a possible D gene is TRBD1 (6 bases). CDR1 is SGHNT and CDR2 is YYREEE in the germline V gene (reference sequence). CDR3 length equals 15 residues. V was cut by 6 bases and J by 1 base, with 16 bases left in between. The CDR3 here is CASNQRGAGNYGYTF. The DNA for the CDR3 is TGTGCCAGCAACCAGCGGGGGGCGGGTAACTATGGCTACACCTTC.

The V and J genes are TRBV4-1 and TRBJ1-2; D is possibly TRBD1 (5 bases). This CDR3 is built from 17 residues. V lost 0 bases and J lost 0, with 14 bases in between. From germline, CDR1 is MGHRA and CDR2 YSYEKL. CDR3 coding DNA: TGCGCCAGCAGCCAAGAGGAGGGGCTCAGGGCTAACTATGGCTACACCTTC. This codes for CASSQEEGLRANYGYTF.

The V and J genes are TRBV3-1 (or the pseudogene TRBV3-2) and TRBJ2-2; D call uncertain. Germline V gene data show CDR1 as LGHDT and CDR2 as YNNKEL (reference sequence). V shed 4 bases and J shed 4 bases, with 7 bases lying between them. This CDR3 has 13 amino acids. The CDR3 bases are TGTGCCAGCAGCCTCCAGTCCACCGGGGAGCTGTTTTTT. Its protein product is CASSLQSTGELFF.

This rearrangement joins TRBV9 to TRBJ1-2; D not certain. The CDR3 has 15 residues. Germline V lookup: CDR1 SGDLS, CDR2 YYNGEE. Trimming pared 0 bases from V and 1 base from J, leaving 10 bases between. The CDR3 here is CASSVVPGDNYGYTF. The CDR3 nucleotides are TGTGCCAGCAGCGTAGTCCCGGGAGATAACTATGGCTACACCTTC.

CDR3 protein: CATSRDPRGSYEQYF. DNA of the CDR3: TGTGCCACCAGCAGGGACCCCAGGGGCTCCTACGAGCAGTACTTC. The V call is TRBV15, the J call TRBJ2-7, with D tentatively TRBD1 (6 bases). Germline CDR1 and CDR2: LNHNV and YYDKDF (reference sequence). Trimming stripped 3 bases from V and 0 bases from J, with 12 bases between. CDR3 size: 15 residues.

The rearrangement joins TRBV30 to TRBJ2-3, with 7 bases lining up with TRBD2. The junction had 11 bases not matched to a gene; V was cut back by 1 base and J by 10 bases. From germline, CDR1 is GTSNPN and CDR2 SVGIG (reference sequence). The CDR3 has 14 amino acids. CDR3 residues: CAWSGSGPGRAQYF. The CDR3 DNA sequence: TGTGCCTGGAGTGGTAGCGGGCCAGGGAGGGCGCAGTATTTT.

The rearrangement links TRBV10-1 to TRBJ2-7; perhaps TRBD1 as D (5 bases). This CDR3 spans 13 amino acids. In germline, CDR1 is WNHNN, CDR2 SYGVQD (reference sequence). The V end was cut by 4 bases, the J end by 2 bases, with 9 bases between. CDR3 nucleotide sequence: TGCGCCAGCAGTGGACAGTCTACCTACGAGCAGTACTTC. Protein sequence: CASSGQSTYEQYF.

V usage is TRBV5-1 and J usage is TRBJ2-7; D gene unclear. The germline CDR1 and CDR2 sequences are SGHRS and YFSETQ. With 4 bases removed from V and 2 bases from J, the gap between germline ends came to 16 bases. CDR3 length: 15 amino acids. CDR3 sequence: CASSLDGFTTYEQYF. Written as DNA, the CDR3 is TGCGCCAGCAGCCTAGACGGCTTCACTACCTACGAGCAGTACTTC.

The J gene is TRBJ2-2, the V gene TRBV24-1; 8 bases are shared with TRBD1. Germline CDR1 is KGHDR and CDR2 is SFDVKD. This CDR3 comprises 16 residues. J gave up 3 bases and V 4 bases, and 6 bases lay outside the gene matches. CDR3 nucleotides: TGTGCCACCAGTGACACCGGGACAGGATACACCGGGGAGCTGTTTTTT. This codes for CATSDTGTGYTGELFF.

This sequence joins TRBV24-1 and TRBJ2-3, with 7 bases that match TRBD2. Looked up from germline, CDR1 is KGHDR and CDR2 is SFDVKD. Germline trimming cut 4 bases from V and 0 bases from J; bases unmatched to any gene: 6. The CDR3 extends over 16 amino acids. CDR3 in amino acids: CATSERGRRSTDTQYF. The DNA for the CDR3 is TGTGCCACCAGTGAGCGGGGGAGAAGGAGCACAGATACGCAGTATTTT.